This T cell receptor beta chain was observed in a study of blood T cell repertoires in COVID-19. As handled by the study authors: Scientists estimated how many nucleated cells there were by amplifying reference gene primers. Sequencing used immunoSEQ multiplex PCR; TCRdb keeps in-frame clones, though not all of them. V and J calls plus clone size are reproduced from that table; the DNA served to infer D and trimming. The sample gives roughly 290,000 clones, 75% to 90% of which show up once; around 13% is in the top ten. From germline, CDR1 is SQVTM and CDR2 ANQGSEA. J lost 5 bases, V lost 3 bases, and 9 bases had no gene match. The CDR3 sequence is 14 residues long.

The sequencing sample was made of peripheral blood. J is TRBJ2-7 and V is TRBV29-1; 8 nucleotides line up with TRBD1. This TCR derives from a woman aged 60-75 years with acute or convalescent COVID-19. CDR3 DNA: TGCAGCGTTGAGGCCCAGGGGGCGTCCAACGAGCAGTACTTC. Translation gives CSVEAQGASNEQYF.